This T cell receptor (beta chain) was sequenced for a study of blood T cell repertoires in COVID-19. Study overall: From T cells, B-cell-depleted T cells, or PBMCs came the material, which was cDNA or gDNA.

Clones were read by immunoSEQ multiplex PCR, and TCRdb kept only the in-frame ones, dropping some. The sample lists 100,000 to 150,000 clones, over 60% seen once, with under 45% in the top ten. Germline assignment: CDR1 SGHRS and CDR2 YFSETQ. The CDR3 is made up of 19 amino acids. V gave up 0 bases and J gave up 0 bases, with 18 bases separating them. The gene calls are TRBV5-1 and TRBJ1-4; maybe TRBD1 (5 bases). The sample was peripheral blood. This TCR derives from a man in his forties with active or convalescent COVID-19. The CDR3: CASSLVGIGGSATNEKLFF. CDR3 DNA sequence: TGCGCCAGCAGCTTGGTGGGGATCGGGGGGTCTGCAACTAATGAAAAACTGTTTTTT.